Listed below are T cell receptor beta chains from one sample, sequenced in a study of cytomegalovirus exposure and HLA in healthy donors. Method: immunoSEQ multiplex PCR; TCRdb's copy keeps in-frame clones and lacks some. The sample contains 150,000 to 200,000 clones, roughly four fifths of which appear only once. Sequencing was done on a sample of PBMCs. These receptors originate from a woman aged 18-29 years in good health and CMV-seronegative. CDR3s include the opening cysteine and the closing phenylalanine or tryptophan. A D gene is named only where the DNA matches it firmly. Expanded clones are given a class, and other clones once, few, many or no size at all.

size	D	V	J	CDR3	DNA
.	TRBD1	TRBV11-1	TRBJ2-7	CASSPGQTNEQYF	TGTGCCAGCAGCCCGGGACAGACTAACGAGCAGTACTTC
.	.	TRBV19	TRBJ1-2	CASTIQGHAYGYTF	TGTGCCAGTACAATCCAGGGGCATGCCTATGGCTACACCTTC
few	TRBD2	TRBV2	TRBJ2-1	CATGTRDADEQFF	TGTGCCACCGGGACTAGAGATGCGGATGAGCAGTTCTTC
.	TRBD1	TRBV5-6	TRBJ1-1	CASSTYWTGGTEAFF	TGTGCCAGCAGCACCTATTGGACAGGGGGGACTGAAGCTTTCTTT
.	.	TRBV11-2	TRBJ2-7	CASSLIVVFSSYEQYF	TGTGCCAGCAGCTTAATTGTGGTTTTTAGCTCCTACGAGCAGTACTTC
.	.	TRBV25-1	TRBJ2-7	CASGPTGSYEQYF	TGTGCCAGCGGCCCTACAGGCTCCTACGAGCAGTACTTC
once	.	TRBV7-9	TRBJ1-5	CASSLDRGRGNQPQHF	TGTGCCAGCAGCTTGGACCGGGGTAGGGGCAATCAGCCCCAGCATTTT
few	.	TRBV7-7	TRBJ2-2	CASSSIVPGELFF	TGTGCCAGCAGCTCTATCGTTCCCGGGGAGCTGTTTTTT
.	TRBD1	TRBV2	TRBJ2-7	CASSKRGQGVSEQYF	TGTGCCAGCAGTAAAAGGGGACAGGGAGTTTCCGAGCAGTACTTC
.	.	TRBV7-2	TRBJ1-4	CASSSYSDEKLFF	TGTGCCAGCAGCTCATACAGTGACGAAAAACTGTTTTTT
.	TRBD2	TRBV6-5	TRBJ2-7	CASSSGLAGESEQYF	TGTGCCAGCAGCTCAGGACTAGCGGGAGAAAGCGAGCAGTACTTC
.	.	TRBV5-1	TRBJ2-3	CASSLWASVSTDTQYF	TGCGCCAGCAGCTTGTGGGCTAGCGTGAGCACAGATACGCAGTATTTT
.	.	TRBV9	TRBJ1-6	CASSESGNNSPLHF	TGTGCCAGCAGCGAATCGGGTAATAATTCACCCCTCCACTTT
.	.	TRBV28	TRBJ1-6	CASSPPGEDFNSPLHF	TGTGCCAGCAGTCCTCCGGGGGAAGACTTTAATTCACCCCTCCACTTT
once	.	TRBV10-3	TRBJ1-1	CAISGQLDTEAFF	TGTGCCATCAGTGGACAGTTGGACACTGAAGCTTTCTTT
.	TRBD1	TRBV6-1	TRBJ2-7	CASSAGTAFIEQYF	TGTGCCAGCAGCGCCGGGACAGCCTTCATCGAGCAGTACTTC
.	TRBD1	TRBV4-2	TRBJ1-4	CASSQDGGTGTEKLFF	TGTGCCAGCAGCCAAGACGGGGGGACAGGGACCGAAAAACTGTTTTTT
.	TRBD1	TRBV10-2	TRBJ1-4	CASKGQGQNEKLFF	TGCGCCAGCAAAGGACAGGGACAAAATGAAAAACTGTTTTTT
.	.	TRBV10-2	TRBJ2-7	CASLPGASSYEQYF	TGCGCCAGCCTACCTGGCGCTAGCTCCTACGAGCAGTACTTC
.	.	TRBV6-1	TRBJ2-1	CASSERGLGLGNEQFF	TGTGCCAGCAGTGAACGGGGACTGGGTCTGGGGAATGAGCAGTTCTTC
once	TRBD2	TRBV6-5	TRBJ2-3	CASSWTLASTDTQYF	TGTGCCAGCAGCTGGACACTAGCGAGTACAGATACGCAGTATTTT
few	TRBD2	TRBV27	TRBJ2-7	CASSPLAGGLSYEQYF	TGTGCCAGCAGTCCCCTAGCGGGAGGGCTCTCCTACGAGCAGTACTTC
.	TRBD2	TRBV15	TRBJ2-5	CATSRGLAGGDQETQYF	TGTGCCACCAGCAGAGGGCTAGCGGGGGGGGACCAAGAGACCCAGTACTTC
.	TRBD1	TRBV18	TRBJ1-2	CASSPSGTGGNYGYTF	TGTGCCAGCTCACCATCCGGGACAGGGGGAAATTATGGCTACACCTTC
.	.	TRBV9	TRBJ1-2	CASSVALGTHWGYTF	TGTGCCAGCAGCGTAGCTCTAGGCACCCATTGGGGCTACACCTTC
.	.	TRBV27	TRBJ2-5	CASSPRQGLTTKYF	TGTGCCAGCAGTCCCCGACAGGGACTTACGACGAAGTACTTC
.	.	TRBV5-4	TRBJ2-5	CASSVTAELKETQYF	TGTGCCAGCAGCGTGACGGCGGAACTTAAAGAGACCCAGTACTTC
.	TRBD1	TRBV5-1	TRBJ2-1	CASSLTGQGYNEQFF	TGCGCCAGCAGCTTGACGGGACAGGGTTACAATGAGCAGTTCTTC
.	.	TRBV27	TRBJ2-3	CASSPSSSRDTQYF	TGTGCCAGCAGTCCATCCTCTAGCAGAGATACGCAGTATTTT